A single sample gave rise to the 11 T cell receptor beta chains below, sequenced in a study of blood T cell repertoires in COVID-19. Repertoires were generated with immunoSEQ multiplex PCR, while TCRdb's copy carries only in-frame clones and drops some. The data show around 300,000 clones, 88% seen once. The specimen sequenced was PBMCs or T cells enriched from blood (not recorded which). The receptors shown here come from a woman in her 30s who had recovered from COVID-19.

The chain recombines TRBV7-2 with TRBJ2-3, with TRBD2 identical over 7 bases. CDR1 SGHTA and CDR2 FQGNSA come from the germline V gene. The CDR3 sequence is 16 residues long. The V gene end was trimmed by 1 base and the J gene end by 0 bases; junction bases not matched to a gene: 4. The CDR3 region has the DNA TGTGCCAGCAGCTTAGTAGCGGGTGCTAGCACAGATACGCAGTATTTT. Its protein product is CASSLVAGASTDTQYF.

This sequence joins TRBV27 and TRBJ1-5; 11 nucleotides align to TRBD1. After removal of 10 bases from V and 7 bases from J, the junction contained 12 bases not matched to a gene. Germline lookup yields CDR1 MNHEY and CDR2 SMNVEV (reference sequence). The CDR3 extends over 15 amino acids. CDR3 protein: CATRYSGTGGQPQHF. As DNA, the CDR3 is TGTGCCACCAGGTACTCCGGGACAGGGGGACAGCCCCAGCATTTT.

This clone was detected a few times. The CDR3 nucleotides are TGTGCCAGCGGACTCGTAGGACCGAACACTGAAGCTTTCTTT. Residues: CASGLVGPNTEAFF. The chain has TRBV28 and TRBJ1-1; the D is unclear. V dropped 8 bases and J dropped 1 base, with 14 bases sitting between them. The CDR3 totals 14 residues. The germline gives CDR1 MDHEN, CDR2 SYDVKM.

The chain is built from TRBV4-1 and TRBJ1-1; the match to TRBD1 covers 9 bases. From germline, CDR1 is MGHRA and CDR2 YSYEKL. The CDR3 runs 15 residues. The ends lost 0 bases at V and 6 bases at J; junction bases unmatched: 5. This CDR3 is CASSQEGQGRAEAFF. In nucleotides, the CDR3 is TGCGCCAGCAGCCAAGAGGGACAGGGAAGGGCTGAAGCTTTCTTT.

V gene TRBV5-1 combines with J gene TRBJ2-1; 7 nucleotides align to TRBD1. In germline, CDR1 is SGHRS, CDR2 YFSETQ. The CDR3 has 16 amino acids. Trimming cost V 0 bases and J 7 bases; bases outside gene matches: 10. The CDR3 coding sequence is TGCGCCAGCAGCTTGGCCCCCGGGACAGAGATTAATGAGCAGTTCTTC. It translates to CASSLAPGTEINEQFF.

The genes are TRBV28 and TRBJ2-5; D might be TRBD1 (6 bases). Germline assignment: CDR1 MDHEN and CDR2 SYDVKM. V was cut by 11 bases and J by 4 bases, with 17 bases left in between. The CDR3 covers 13 residues. CDR3 protein: CAGRGRGGETQYF. In nucleotides, the CDR3 is TGTGCCGGCCGGGGAAGAGGGGGAGAGACCCAGTACTTC.

This clone was recorded a few times. V usage is TRBV9 and J usage is TRBJ1-2; no definite D call. This CDR3 has 15 residues. With 3 bases removed from V and 7 bases from J, the gap between germline ends came to 19 bases. The germline V gene has CDR1 SGDLS and CDR2 YYNGEE. The CDR3 nucleotides are TGTGCCAGCAGCGGGAACTCTCCGCGGCCTCCTGGCTACACCTTC. This gives the protein CASSGNSPRPPGYTF.

V is TRBV4-1 and J is TRBJ1-4; 7 bases fit TRBD1. With V trimmed by 1 base and J by 8 bases, 7 bases remained unmatched. CDR1 is MGHRA, CDR2 YSYEKL, per germline. This CDR3 has 15 residues. The CDR3 bases are TGCGCCAGCAGCCAAGGGTCAGGGGGGTACGAAAAACTGTTTTTT. Protein: CASSQGSGGYEKLFF.

V and J are TRBV20-1 and TRBJ1-1; perhaps TRBD1 as D (5 bases). The V gene's germline CDR1 is DFQATT and CDR2 SNEGSKA (reference sequence). The CDR3 length is 10 residues. The V and J ends lost 1 base and 13 bases respectively, with 10 bases between them. The CDR3 nucleotides read TGCAGTGCTAGAGCAGGGAGGGATTTCTTT. This translates into CSARAGRDFF.

The chain links TRBV6-4 to TRBJ2-4; D unresolved. The V end lost 7 bases, the J end lost 0 bases, and 10 bases lay between the germline ends. The length of the CDR3 is 14 residues. CDR1 and CDR2 (germline): MRHNA, SNTAGT. DNA of the CDR3: TGTGCCAGCATGGCGCCTAGAGCCAAAAACATTCAGTACTTC. It encodes CASMAPRAKNIQYF.

This chain joins TRBV7-9 and TRBJ1-1, with 10 bases aligning to TRBD1. V was clipped by 3 bases and J by 2 bases; unmatched bases: 6. Looked up from germline, CDR1 is SEHNR and CDR2 is FQNEAQ (reference sequence). The CDR3 spans 16 residues. The CDR3 reads CASSFPRDRGNTEAFF. The CDR3 DNA follows: TGTGCCAGCAGCTTCCCCCGGGACAGGGGAAACACTGAAGCTTTCTTT.